This T cell receptor beta chain was identified in a study of control samples from healthy donors and cancer patients. Germline V CDR1 and CDR2: SNHLY, FYNNEI. Trimming took off 3 bases at V and 7 bases at J, with 10 bases between the two ends. This CDR3 region has 12 residues. Assay: immunoSEQ multiplex PCR; the TCRdb copy retains only in-frame clones and omits some. The sample shows 100,000 to 150,000 clones, approximately 92% of them seen only once. At least ten counts were recorded for this clone. This sequence originates from an elderly man with head and neck cancer. This chain uses TRBV2 with TRBJ2-7; D might be TRBD1 (6 bases). Sequencing input: PBMCs. The CDR3 nucleotides read TGTGCCAGCAGTGACACAGGGAAAGAGCAGTACTTC. It codes for CASSDTGKEQYF. Using reference TRBV2 and TRBJ2-7 for the parts outside the CDR3, the full variable domain is EPEVTQTPSHQVTQMGQEVILRCVPISNHLYFYWYRQILGQKVEFLVSFYNNEISEKSEIFDDQFSVERPDGSNFTLKIRSTKLEDSAMYFCASSDTGKEQYFGPGTRLTVT.